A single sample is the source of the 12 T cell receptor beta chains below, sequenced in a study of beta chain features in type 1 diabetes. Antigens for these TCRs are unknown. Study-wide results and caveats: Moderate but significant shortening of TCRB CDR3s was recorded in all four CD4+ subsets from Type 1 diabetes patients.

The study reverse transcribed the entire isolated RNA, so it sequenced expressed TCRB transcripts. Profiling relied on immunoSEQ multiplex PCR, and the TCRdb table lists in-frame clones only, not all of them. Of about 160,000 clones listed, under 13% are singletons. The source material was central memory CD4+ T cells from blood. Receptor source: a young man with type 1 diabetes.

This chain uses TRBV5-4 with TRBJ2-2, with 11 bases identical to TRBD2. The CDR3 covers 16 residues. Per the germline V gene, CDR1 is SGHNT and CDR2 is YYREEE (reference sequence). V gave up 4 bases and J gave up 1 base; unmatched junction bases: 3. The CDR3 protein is CASSHGLAGNTGELFF. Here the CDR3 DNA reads TGTGCCAGCAGCCACGGACTAGCGGGGAACACCGGGGAGCTGTTTTTT.

The CDR3 sequence: CASSRDRGNQPQHF. For the CDR3, the DNA is TGTGCCAGCAGCCGGGACAGGGGCAATCAGCCCCAGCATTTT. This chain joins TRBV7-8 and TRBJ1-5; 9 bases match TRBD1. Per the germline V gene, CDR1 is SGHVS and CDR2 is FQNEAQ. There are 14 residues in the CDR3. Unmatched junction bases numbered 1, after V lost 5 bases and J lost 2 bases.

DNA of the CDR3: TGTGCCAGCAGTTTACCGGGTTCCTACGAGCAGTACTTC. As protein: CASSLPGSYEQYF. The V call is TRBV28, the J call TRBJ2-7; D not resolved. The CDR3 runs to 13 residues. From germline, CDR1 is MDHEN and CDR2 SYDVKM. V gave up 2 bases and J gave up 1 base, with 6 bases separating them. Combining the CDR3 with reference TRBV28 and TRBJ2-7 gives the whole variable domain DVKVTQSSRYLVKRTGEKVFLECVQDMDHENMFWYRQDPGLGLRLIYFSYDVKMKEKGDIPEGYSVSREKKERFSLILESASTNQTSMYLCASSLPGSYEQYFGPGTRLTVT.

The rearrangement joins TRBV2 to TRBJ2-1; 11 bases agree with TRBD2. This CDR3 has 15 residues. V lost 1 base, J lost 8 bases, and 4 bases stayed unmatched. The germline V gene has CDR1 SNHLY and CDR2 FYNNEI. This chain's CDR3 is CASSEGLAGYYEQFF. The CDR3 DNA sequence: TGTGCCAGCAGTGAAGGACTAGCGGGATACTATGAGCAGTTCTTC.

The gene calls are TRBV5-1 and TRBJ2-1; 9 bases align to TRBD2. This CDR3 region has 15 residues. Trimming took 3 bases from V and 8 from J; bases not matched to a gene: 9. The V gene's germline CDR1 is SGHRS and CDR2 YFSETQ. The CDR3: CASSSAGGPFHEQFF. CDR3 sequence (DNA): TGCGCCAGCAGCTCCGCGGGAGGGCCATTTCATGAGCAGTTCTTC.

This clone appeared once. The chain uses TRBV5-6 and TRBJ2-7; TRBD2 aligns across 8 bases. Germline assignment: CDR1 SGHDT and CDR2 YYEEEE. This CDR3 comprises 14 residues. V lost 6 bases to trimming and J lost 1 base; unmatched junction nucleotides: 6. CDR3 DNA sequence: TGTGCCAGCACGTGGGGCGGGAGGTCCTACGAGCAGTACTTC. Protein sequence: CASTWGGRSYEQYF.

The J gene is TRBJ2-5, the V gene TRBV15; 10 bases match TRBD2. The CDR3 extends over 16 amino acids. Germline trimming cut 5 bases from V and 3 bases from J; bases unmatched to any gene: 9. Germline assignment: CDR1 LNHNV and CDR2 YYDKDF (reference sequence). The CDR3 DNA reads TGTGCCACCAGCTCTGTGAGCGGGAGGGGAGAAGAGACCCAGTACTTC. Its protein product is CATSSVSGRGEETQYF.

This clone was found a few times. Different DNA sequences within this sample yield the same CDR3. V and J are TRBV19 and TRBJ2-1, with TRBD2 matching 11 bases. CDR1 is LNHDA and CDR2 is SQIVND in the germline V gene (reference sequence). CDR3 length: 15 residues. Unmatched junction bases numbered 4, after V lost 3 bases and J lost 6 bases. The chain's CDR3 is CASSITGTSGNEQFF. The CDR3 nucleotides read TGTGCCAGTAGTATCACCGGGACTAGCGGCAATGAGCAGTTCTTC.

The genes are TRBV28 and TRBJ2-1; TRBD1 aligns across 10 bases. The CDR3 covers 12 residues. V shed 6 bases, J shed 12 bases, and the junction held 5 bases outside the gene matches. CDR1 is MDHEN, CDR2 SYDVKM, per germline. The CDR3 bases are TGTGCCAGCAGGGAGACAGGGGGCGCGCAGTTCTTC. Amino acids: CASRETGGAQFF.

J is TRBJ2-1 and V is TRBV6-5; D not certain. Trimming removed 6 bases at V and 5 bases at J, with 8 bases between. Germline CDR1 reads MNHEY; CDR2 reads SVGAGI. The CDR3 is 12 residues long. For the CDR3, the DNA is TGTGCCAGCAGCCCTTACAACAATGAGCAGTTCTTC. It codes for CASSPYNNEQFF.

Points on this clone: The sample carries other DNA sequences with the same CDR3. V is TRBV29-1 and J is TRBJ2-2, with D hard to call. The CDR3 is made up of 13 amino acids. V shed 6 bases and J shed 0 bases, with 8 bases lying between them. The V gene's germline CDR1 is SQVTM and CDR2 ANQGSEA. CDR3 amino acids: CSVRHTNTGELFF. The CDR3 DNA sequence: TGCAGCGTGAGACACACGAACACCGGGGAGCTGTTTTTT.

The CDR3 bases are TGTGCCAGCTCACTAACGACAGGGGCTAATGAAAAACTGTTTTTT. This gives the protein CASSLTTGANEKLFF. This chain joins TRBV9 and TRBJ1-4; 8 bases agree with TRBD1. The V and J ends lost 7 bases and 3 bases, in that order; junction bases with no gene match: 8. CDR3 length: 15 amino acids. The germline V gene encodes CDR1 SGDLS and CDR2 YYNGEE.